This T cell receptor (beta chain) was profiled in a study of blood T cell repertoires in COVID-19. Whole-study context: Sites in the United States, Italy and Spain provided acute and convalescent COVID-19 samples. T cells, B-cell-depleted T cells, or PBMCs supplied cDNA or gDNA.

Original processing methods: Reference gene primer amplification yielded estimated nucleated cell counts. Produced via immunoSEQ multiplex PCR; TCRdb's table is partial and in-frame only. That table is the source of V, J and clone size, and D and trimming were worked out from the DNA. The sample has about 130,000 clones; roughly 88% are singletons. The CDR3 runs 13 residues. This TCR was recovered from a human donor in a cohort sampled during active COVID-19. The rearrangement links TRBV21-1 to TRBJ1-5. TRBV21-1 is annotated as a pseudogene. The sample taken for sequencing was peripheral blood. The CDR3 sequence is CAIGGPLDQPQHF. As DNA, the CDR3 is TGTGCCATCGGGGGGCCACTGGACCAGCCCCAGCATTTT.